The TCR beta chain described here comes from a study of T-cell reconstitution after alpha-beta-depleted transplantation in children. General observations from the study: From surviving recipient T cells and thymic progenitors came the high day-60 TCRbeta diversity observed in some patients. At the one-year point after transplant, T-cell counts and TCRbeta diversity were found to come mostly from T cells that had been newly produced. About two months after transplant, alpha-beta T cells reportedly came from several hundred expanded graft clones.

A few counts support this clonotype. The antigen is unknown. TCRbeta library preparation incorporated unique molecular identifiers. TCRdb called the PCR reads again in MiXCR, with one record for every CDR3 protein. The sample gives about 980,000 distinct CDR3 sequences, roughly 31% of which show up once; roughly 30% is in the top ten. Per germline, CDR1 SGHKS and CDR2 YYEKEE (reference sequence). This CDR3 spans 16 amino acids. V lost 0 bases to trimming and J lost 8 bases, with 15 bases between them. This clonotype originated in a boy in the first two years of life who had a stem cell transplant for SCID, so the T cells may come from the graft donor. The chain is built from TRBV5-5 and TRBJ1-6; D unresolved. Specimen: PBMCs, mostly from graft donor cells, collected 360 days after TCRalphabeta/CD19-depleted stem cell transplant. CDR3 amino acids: CASSLAGWTGDSPLHF. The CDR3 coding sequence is TGTGCCAGCAGCTTGGCGGGTTGGACCGGGGATTCACCCCTCCACTTT.